One and the same sample provided the 30 T cell receptor beta chains below, sequenced in a study of blood T cell repertoires in COVID-19. Sequenced by immunoSEQ multiplex PCR; TCRdb stores in-frame clones only, minus some. The sample contains some 30,000 clones, 83% of which appear only once. The source material was peripheral blood. These receptor sequences come from a man in his 70s with active COVID-19.

There are a few counts of this clone. This rearrangement joins TRBV5-1 to TRBJ1-4; 11 nucleotides match TRBD1. Per the germline V gene, CDR1 is SGHRS and CDR2 is YFSETQ. The CDR3 runs to 15 residues. V lost 5 bases and J lost 6; bases outside the gene matches: 6. The CDR3 nucleotides are TGCGCCAGCAGTCCCAGGACAGGGGGCTATGAAAAACTGTTTTTT. It encodes CASSPRTGGYEKLFF.

The J gene is TRBJ1-2, the V gene TRBV19; D remains ambiguous. CDR3 size: 15 residues. Germline V CDR1 and CDR2: LNHDA, SQIVND (reference sequence). V was trimmed by 6 bases and J by 4 bases, leaving 18 bases between them. The CDR3 region is CASSTQSGGRYGYTF. CDR3 DNA sequence: TGTGCCAGTAGCACCCAGAGTGGCGGCCGCTATGGCTACACCTTC.

The chain combines TRBV3-1 (or the pseudogene TRBV3-2) with TRBJ2-7; 11 bases fit TRBD2. The CDR3 consists of 14 residues. CDR1 is LGHDT and CDR2 is YNNKEL in the germline V gene (reference sequence). J lost 5 bases, V lost 2 bases, and 2 bases had no gene match. The CDR3 region is CASSQLGLADEQYF. For the CDR3, the DNA is TGTGCCAGCAGCCAATTGGGACTAGCGGACGAGCAGTACTTC.

The J gene is TRBJ1-2, the V gene TRBV6-5; D gene ambiguous. The germline V and J ends were trimmed by 6 bases and 4 bases, with 18 bases remaining between them. Germline CDR1 MNHEY, CDR2 SVGAGI. This CDR3 has 15 amino acids. CDR3 coding DNA: TGTGCCAGCAGAGACCCGCTGGGCGGGAGCTATGGCTACACCTTC. This gives the protein CASRDPLGGSYGYTF.

V and J are TRBV4-1 and TRBJ2-3, with TRBD2 as a possible D gene (6 bases). V was pared by 1 base and J by 5 bases, with 13 bases between. This CDR3 is 15 amino acids long. Germline V gene data show CDR1 as MGHRA and CDR2 as YSYEKL. The CDR3 nucleotides read TGCGCCAGCAGCCAAGGCGGGGCCCGGGGAGATACGCAGTATTTT. Translated: CASSQGGARGDTQYF.

This clone was detected only once. The chain joins TRBV6-5 to TRBJ2-3; maybe TRBD1 (5 bases). This CDR3 region has 11 residues. Trimming cost V 2 bases and J 14 bases, with 11 bases left between them. Germline V gene data show CDR1 as MNHEY and CDR2 as SVGAGI. The CDR3: CASSYQGQAYF. The DNA of the CDR3 is TGTGCCAGCAGTTACCAAGGACAAGCGTATTTT.

The table lists this clone with a count of one. The J gene is TRBJ2-5, the V gene TRBV4-1, with 7 bases identical to TRBD1. Germline lookup yields CDR1 MGHRA and CDR2 YSYEKL. Trimming cost V 3 bases and J 5 bases; bases outside gene matches: 6. The CDR3 has 14 amino acids. The CDR3 nucleotides are TGCGCCAGCAGCCAGGGGGACAGCCGGGAGACCCAGTACTTC. Translating gives CASSQGDSRETQYF.

This clone has only one observation. CDR3 in DNA: TGTGCCAGCAGCCCGCAGGGGGGCAGCACTGAAGCTTTCTTT. This gives the protein CASSPQGGSTEAFF. This rearrangement joins TRBV2 to TRBJ1-1; TRBD1 agrees at 7 bases. The CDR3 loop spans 14 amino acids. CDR1 and CDR2 from the germline V gene are SNHLY and FYNNEI. The J segment lost 4 bases and the V segment lost 6 bases, leaving 8 bases of the junction unmatched.

The rearrangement joins TRBV5-1 to TRBJ2-3; TRBD2 matches 7 bases. The CDR3 is made up of 16 amino acids. CDR1 and CDR2 (germline): SGHRS, YFSETQ. V trimming: 4 bases; J trimming: 5 bases; junction bases outside the gene matches: 13. This chain's CDR3 is CASSVGGRTSQDTQYF. Here the CDR3 DNA reads TGCGCCAGCAGCGTCGGCGGGAGAACCTCACAAGATACGCAGTATTTT. Supplemented by reference TRBV5-1 and TRBJ2-3, the full variable domain reads KAGVTQTPRYLIKTRGQQVTLSCSPISGHRSVSWYQQTPGQGLQFLFEYFSETQRNKGNFPGRFSGRQFSNSRSEMNVSTLELGDSALYLCASSVGGRTSQDTQYFGPGTRLTVL.

The chain carries TRBV7-2 and TRBJ1-1; D not certain. V dropped 1 base and J dropped 11 bases, with 29 bases sitting between them. The CDR3 totals 18 residues. Germline assignment: CDR1 SGHTA and CDR2 FQGNSA. In DNA form, the CDR3 reads TGTGCCAGCAGCTTAGAGGCTTCGAGGTCCATGAGGAACATTCGGGCTTTCTTT. It is translated as CASSLEASRSMRNIRAFF.

The J gene is TRBJ2-1, the V gene TRBV5-1; tentatively, D is TRBD2 (6 bases). The CDR3 is 17 amino acids. Germline V gene sequence: CDR1 SGHRS, CDR2 YFSETQ. V shed 1 base and J shed 1 base, with 15 bases lying between them. The CDR3 loop reads CASSLSVGRVSYNEQFF. The CDR3 DNA follows: TGCGCCAGCAGCTTGTCGGTCGGGAGAGTATCCTACAATGAGCAGTTCTTC.

This clone occurred once. This chain connects TRBV10-2 to TRBJ2-7; 7 positions agree with TRBD2. The CDR3 loop spans 14 amino acids. Looked up from germline, CDR1 is WSHSY and CDR2 is SAAADI. V shed 7 bases, J shed 3 bases, and the junction held 9 bases outside the gene matches. The DNA of the CDR3 is TGCGCCAGCAAGGATGGGGCTAGCGGCTACGAGCAGTACTTC. Residues: CASKDGASGYEQYF.

This chain joins TRBV5-6 and TRBJ1-2; D is unclear. The CDR3 is 13 amino acids. CDR1 and CDR2 (germline): SGHDT, YYEEEE. Trimming took 1 base from V and 4 from J, leaving 8 bases between them. The CDR3 coding sequence is TGTGCCAGCAGCTTGCCAGGAAGCTATGGCTACACCTTC. It codes for CASSLPGSYGYTF.

The chain employs TRBV11-2 and TRBJ1-1; unclear D gene. CDR3 length equals 14 residues. CDR1 and CDR2 from the germline V gene are SGHAT and FQNNGV. The V end was cut by 5 bases, the J end by 1 base, with 11 bases between. CDR3: CASSILQRNTEAFF. The CDR3 nucleotides are TGTGCCAGCAGCATCCTACAGAGGAACACTGAAGCTTTCTTT.

This clone was counted a few times. The J gene is TRBJ1-1, the V gene TRBV7-9; a weak D match, TRBD1 (5 bases). Trimming stripped 6 bases from V and 0 bases from J, with 11 bases between. The CDR3 runs 14 residues. The germline gives CDR1 SEHNR, CDR2 FQNEAQ (reference sequence). In nucleotides, the CDR3 is TGTGCCAGCAGAAAGGACATTATGAACACTGAAGCTTTCTTT. Its translation: CASRKDIMNTEAFF.

The chain uses TRBV7-8 and TRBJ1-1, with D uncertain. Germline V CDR1 and CDR2: SGHVS, FQNEAQ. V dropped 1 base and J dropped 1 base, with 7 bases sitting between them. The CDR3 loop spans 14 amino acids. This CDR3 is CASSLGLQNTEAFF. The CDR3 bases are TGTGCCAGCAGCTTAGGGCTTCAGAACACTGAAGCTTTCTTT.

Of note for this clone: Sequence at one end of the junction differs from germline and may be a read error. CDR3 region: CASSLGGQGGETQYF. The CDR3 DNA reads TGTGCTAGCAGCTTAGGAGGACAGGGCGGAGAGACCCAGTACTTC. The genes are TRBV7-7 and TRBJ2-5, with TRBD1 matching 8 bases. Germline assignment: CDR1 SSHAT and CDR2 FNYEAQ (reference sequence). The CDR3 extends over 15 amino acids.

This CDR3 reads CASSLHYSDWGDTQYF. CDR3 coding DNA: TGTGCCAGCAGCTTGCACTATTCGGACTGGGGAGATACGCAGTATTTT. The rearrangement links TRBV5-8 to TRBJ2-3; the D gene is possibly TRBD2 (5 bases). There are 16 residues in the CDR3. Trimming cost V 1 base and J 5 bases, with 17 bases left between them. From germline, CDR1 is SGHTS and CDR2 YDEGEE.

This clone has just one count. The rearrangement uses TRBV20-1 and TRBJ1-2; no definite D call. This CDR3 is 11 amino acids long. Trimming took 5 bases from V and 2 from J, leaving 6 bases between them. The V gene's germline CDR1 is DFQATT and CDR2 SNEGSKA (reference sequence). The CDR3 bases are TGCAGTGCTGAGTGGAACTATGGCTACACCTTC. It encodes CSAEWNYGYTF.

The chain has TRBV6-6 and TRBJ2-5, with 11 bases aligning to TRBD2. The trim removed 0 bases at V and 9 bases at J, leaving 9 bases unmatched. Germline V gene data show CDR1 as MNHNY and CDR2 as SVGAGI (reference sequence). The CDR3 loop spans 16 amino acids. As DNA, the CDR3 is TGTGCCAGCAGTTACTCGACTAGCGGGGCGTCGTGGGCCCAGTACTTC. Amino acid sequence: CASSYSTSGASWAQYF.

The chain couples TRBV5-4 to TRBJ2-1; D not certain. This CDR3 spans 13 amino acids. The germline V gene encodes CDR1 SGHNT and CDR2 YYREEE (reference sequence). The V gene lost 0 bases and the J gene lost 8 bases, with 9 bases spanning the gap. CDR3 residues: CASSLGRQDEQFF. The CDR3 DNA reads as TGTGCCAGCAGCTTGGGACGTCAGGATGAGCAGTTCTTC.

There are a few counts of this clone. The CDR3 DNA follows: TGTGCCAGCAGCTTGGCGGCAGGGTATAACTATGGCTACACCTTC. It yields the protein CASSLAAGYNYGYTF. The chain combines TRBV5-4 with TRBJ1-2; tentatively, D is TRBD1 (5 bases). This CDR3 has 15 amino acids. Germline-derived CDR1 and CDR2 are SGHNT and YYREEE (reference sequence). Trimming took off 0 bases at V and 1 base at J, with 10 bases between the two ends. The full variable domain, its missing parts supplied by reference TRBV5-4 and TRBJ1-2, is ETGVTQSPTHLIKTRGQQVTLRCSSQSGHNTVSWYQQALGQGPQFIFQYYREEENGRGNFPPRFSGLQFPNYSSELNVNALELDDSALYLCASSLAAGYNYGYTFGSGTRLTVV.

The chain is built from TRBV7-3 and TRBJ1-1; D is unresolved. CDR1 is SGHTA and CDR2 is FQGTGA in the germline V gene. V lost 2 bases and J 1 base, leaving 11 bases between the germline ends. This CDR3 region has 15 residues. CDR3 sequence: CASSLDAAPNTEAFF. DNA of the CDR3: TGTGCCAGCAGCTTAGATGCGGCACCGAACACTGAAGCTTTCTTT.

The chain carries TRBV7-3 and TRBJ2-3; 11 positions match TRBD2. The V segment lost 5 bases and the J segment 5 bases; nucleotides outside the gene matches: 6. Germline lookup yields CDR1 SGHTA and CDR2 FQGTGA. The length of the CDR3 is 15 residues. The CDR3 DNA follows: TGTGCCAGCAGCCTTAGCGGGGGGGCCGGAGATACGCAGTATTTT. This sequence encodes CASSLSGGAGDTQYF. Combining the CDR3 with reference TRBV7-3 and TRBJ2-3 gives the whole variable domain GAGVSQTPSNKVTEKGKYVELRCDPISGHTALYWYRQSLGQGPEFLIYFQGTGAADDSGLPNDRFFAVRPEGSVSTLKIQRTERGDSAVYLCASSLSGGAGDTQYFGPGTRLTVL.

V is TRBV18 and J is TRBJ2-7; 13 bases match TRBD2. The CDR3 extends over 15 amino acids. V lost 5 bases and J lost 10; bases outside the gene matches: 11. Germline values: CDR1 KGHSH, CDR2 LQKENI. In DNA, the CDR3 is TGTGCCAGCTCAGAGCCTTCCGGGACTAGCGGGATACAGTACTTC. It encodes CASSEPSGTSGIQYF.

The gene calls are TRBV5-7 and TRBJ2-7, with D uncertain. TRBV5-7 counts as an open reading frame of uncertain function. Trimming took 4 bases from V and 4 from J, leaving 15 bases between them. The CDR3 consists of 14 residues. Here the CDR3 reads CASSQAGNEYEQYF. In DNA, the CDR3 is TGTGCCAGCAGCCAGGCCGGCAACGAATACGAGCAGTACTTC.

This clone was seen a single time. This CDR3 is CASSFGGTSSGGQFF. CDR3 sequence (DNA): TGCGCCAGCAGCTTCGGCGGGACTAGCTCGGGTGGGCAGTTCTTC. This rearrangement joins TRBV5-1 to TRBJ2-1; the match to TRBD2 covers 9 bases. The length of the CDR3 is 15 residues. With 2 bases clipped from V and 12 bases from J, the junction kept 12 bases outside the gene matches. Looked up from germline, CDR1 is SGHRS and CDR2 is YFSETQ.

This rearrangement joins TRBV3-1 (or the pseudogene TRBV3-2) to TRBJ1-1, with D uncertain. Germline CDR1 reads LGHDT; CDR2 reads YNNKEL (reference sequence). The CDR3 spans 13 residues. V lost 0 bases, J lost 8 bases, and 10 bases lay in between. CDR3 in DNA: TGTGCCAGCAGCCAAGAGGGCGGGTTAGAAGCTTTCTTT. It translates to CASSQEGGLEAFF.

The rearrangement uses TRBV5-1 and TRBJ2-5, with TRBD2 matching 10 bases. V was pared by 5 bases and J by 2 bases, with 6 bases of the junction left unmatched. Germline-derived CDR1 and CDR2 are SGHRS and YFSETQ. The CDR3 is 15 amino acids. The CDR3 region has the DNA TGCGCCAGCAGTTCGGGACTAGCGTGGCAAGAGACCCAGTACTTC. Translated: CASSSGLAWQETQYF.

V is TRBV6-5 and J is TRBJ2-7; no firm D call. CDR3 length: 11 amino acids. V shed 6 bases and J shed 6 bases, with 9 bases lying between them. Germline loops: CDR1 MNHEY, CDR2 SVGAGI. CDR3 DNA sequence: TGTGCCAGCAGACTCGGTAGCGAGCAGTACTTC. Its protein product is CASRLGSEQYF.